Included here is one T cell receptor (beta chain) sequence, with context. Its antigen is currently unknown. The assay was immunoSEQ multiplex PCR, and TCRdb's table has in-frame clones only and misses some. The sample records 10,000 to 15,000 clones, 75% to 90% being singletons. The data were taken from a study of T cells in localized non-small cell lung cancer. Study-wide results and caveats: Greater blood T cell density accompanied longer overall survival. As only one tumor region underwent sequencing, heterogeneity remains possible. Clonality peaked in uninvolved adjacent lung rather than tumor. Adjacent lung held a median around 60 of the top 100 tumor clones.

Germline V gives CDR1 SGHTA, CDR2 FQGNSA. The J segment lost 6 bases and the V segment lost 1 base, leaving 6 bases of the junction unmatched. CDR3 length: 16 amino acids. The genes are TRBV7-2 and TRBJ2-3; TRBD2 agrees at 11 bases. The receptor was derived from a male donor at least 60 years old with stage I squamous cell lung carcinoma. Sequences were derived from peripheral blood, sampled before any cancer treatment. The CDR3 sequence: CASSLDIAGGPDTQYF. CDR3 DNA sequence: TGTGCCAGCAGCTTAGATATAGCGGGAGGGCCGGATACGCAGTATTTT.